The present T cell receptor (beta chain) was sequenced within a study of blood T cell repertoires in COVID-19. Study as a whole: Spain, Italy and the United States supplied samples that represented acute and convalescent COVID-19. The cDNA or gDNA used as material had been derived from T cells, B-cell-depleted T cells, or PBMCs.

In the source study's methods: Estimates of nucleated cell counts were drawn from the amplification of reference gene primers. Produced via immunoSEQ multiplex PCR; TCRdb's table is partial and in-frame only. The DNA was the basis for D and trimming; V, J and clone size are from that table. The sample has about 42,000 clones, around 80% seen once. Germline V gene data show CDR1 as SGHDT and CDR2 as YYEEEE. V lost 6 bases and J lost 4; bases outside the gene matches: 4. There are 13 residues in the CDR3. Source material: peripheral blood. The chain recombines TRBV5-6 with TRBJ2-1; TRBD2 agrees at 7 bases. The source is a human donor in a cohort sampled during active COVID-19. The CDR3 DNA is TGTGCCAGCATTGAAGCGGGGTACAATGAGCAGTTCTTC. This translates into CASIEAGYNEQFF.